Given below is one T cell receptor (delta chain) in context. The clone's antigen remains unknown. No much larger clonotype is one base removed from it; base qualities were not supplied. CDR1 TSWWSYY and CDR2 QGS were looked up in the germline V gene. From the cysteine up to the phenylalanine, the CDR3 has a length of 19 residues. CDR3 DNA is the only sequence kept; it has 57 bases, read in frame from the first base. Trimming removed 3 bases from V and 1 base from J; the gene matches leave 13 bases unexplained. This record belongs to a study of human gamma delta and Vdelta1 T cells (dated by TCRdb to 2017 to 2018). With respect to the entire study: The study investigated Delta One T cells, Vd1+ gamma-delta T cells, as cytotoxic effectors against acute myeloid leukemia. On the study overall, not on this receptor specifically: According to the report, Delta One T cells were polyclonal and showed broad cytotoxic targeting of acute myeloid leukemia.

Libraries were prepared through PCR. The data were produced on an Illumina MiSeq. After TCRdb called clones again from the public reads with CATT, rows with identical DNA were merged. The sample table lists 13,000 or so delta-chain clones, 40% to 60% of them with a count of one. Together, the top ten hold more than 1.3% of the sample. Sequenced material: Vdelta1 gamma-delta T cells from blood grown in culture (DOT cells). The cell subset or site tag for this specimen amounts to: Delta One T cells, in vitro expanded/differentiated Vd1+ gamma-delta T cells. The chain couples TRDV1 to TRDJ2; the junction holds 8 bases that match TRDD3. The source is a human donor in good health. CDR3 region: CALGDGPRVLGDLTAQLFF. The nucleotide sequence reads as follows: TGTGCTCTTGGGGACGGCCCTCGCGTTCTGGGGGATTTGACAGCACAACTCTTCTTT.